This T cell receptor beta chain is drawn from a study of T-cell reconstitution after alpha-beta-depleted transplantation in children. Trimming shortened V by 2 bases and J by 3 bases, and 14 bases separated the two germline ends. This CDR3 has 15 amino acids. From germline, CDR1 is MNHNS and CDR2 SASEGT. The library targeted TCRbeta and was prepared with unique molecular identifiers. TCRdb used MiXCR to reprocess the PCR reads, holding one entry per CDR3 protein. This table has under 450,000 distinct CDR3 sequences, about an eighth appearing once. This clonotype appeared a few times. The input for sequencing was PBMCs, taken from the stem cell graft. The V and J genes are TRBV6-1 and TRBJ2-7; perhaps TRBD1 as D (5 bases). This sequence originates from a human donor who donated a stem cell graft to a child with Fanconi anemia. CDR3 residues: CASSEYRAGLYEQYF. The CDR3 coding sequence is TGTGCCAGCAGTGAATATCGGGCAGGGCTCTACGAGCAGTACTTC.